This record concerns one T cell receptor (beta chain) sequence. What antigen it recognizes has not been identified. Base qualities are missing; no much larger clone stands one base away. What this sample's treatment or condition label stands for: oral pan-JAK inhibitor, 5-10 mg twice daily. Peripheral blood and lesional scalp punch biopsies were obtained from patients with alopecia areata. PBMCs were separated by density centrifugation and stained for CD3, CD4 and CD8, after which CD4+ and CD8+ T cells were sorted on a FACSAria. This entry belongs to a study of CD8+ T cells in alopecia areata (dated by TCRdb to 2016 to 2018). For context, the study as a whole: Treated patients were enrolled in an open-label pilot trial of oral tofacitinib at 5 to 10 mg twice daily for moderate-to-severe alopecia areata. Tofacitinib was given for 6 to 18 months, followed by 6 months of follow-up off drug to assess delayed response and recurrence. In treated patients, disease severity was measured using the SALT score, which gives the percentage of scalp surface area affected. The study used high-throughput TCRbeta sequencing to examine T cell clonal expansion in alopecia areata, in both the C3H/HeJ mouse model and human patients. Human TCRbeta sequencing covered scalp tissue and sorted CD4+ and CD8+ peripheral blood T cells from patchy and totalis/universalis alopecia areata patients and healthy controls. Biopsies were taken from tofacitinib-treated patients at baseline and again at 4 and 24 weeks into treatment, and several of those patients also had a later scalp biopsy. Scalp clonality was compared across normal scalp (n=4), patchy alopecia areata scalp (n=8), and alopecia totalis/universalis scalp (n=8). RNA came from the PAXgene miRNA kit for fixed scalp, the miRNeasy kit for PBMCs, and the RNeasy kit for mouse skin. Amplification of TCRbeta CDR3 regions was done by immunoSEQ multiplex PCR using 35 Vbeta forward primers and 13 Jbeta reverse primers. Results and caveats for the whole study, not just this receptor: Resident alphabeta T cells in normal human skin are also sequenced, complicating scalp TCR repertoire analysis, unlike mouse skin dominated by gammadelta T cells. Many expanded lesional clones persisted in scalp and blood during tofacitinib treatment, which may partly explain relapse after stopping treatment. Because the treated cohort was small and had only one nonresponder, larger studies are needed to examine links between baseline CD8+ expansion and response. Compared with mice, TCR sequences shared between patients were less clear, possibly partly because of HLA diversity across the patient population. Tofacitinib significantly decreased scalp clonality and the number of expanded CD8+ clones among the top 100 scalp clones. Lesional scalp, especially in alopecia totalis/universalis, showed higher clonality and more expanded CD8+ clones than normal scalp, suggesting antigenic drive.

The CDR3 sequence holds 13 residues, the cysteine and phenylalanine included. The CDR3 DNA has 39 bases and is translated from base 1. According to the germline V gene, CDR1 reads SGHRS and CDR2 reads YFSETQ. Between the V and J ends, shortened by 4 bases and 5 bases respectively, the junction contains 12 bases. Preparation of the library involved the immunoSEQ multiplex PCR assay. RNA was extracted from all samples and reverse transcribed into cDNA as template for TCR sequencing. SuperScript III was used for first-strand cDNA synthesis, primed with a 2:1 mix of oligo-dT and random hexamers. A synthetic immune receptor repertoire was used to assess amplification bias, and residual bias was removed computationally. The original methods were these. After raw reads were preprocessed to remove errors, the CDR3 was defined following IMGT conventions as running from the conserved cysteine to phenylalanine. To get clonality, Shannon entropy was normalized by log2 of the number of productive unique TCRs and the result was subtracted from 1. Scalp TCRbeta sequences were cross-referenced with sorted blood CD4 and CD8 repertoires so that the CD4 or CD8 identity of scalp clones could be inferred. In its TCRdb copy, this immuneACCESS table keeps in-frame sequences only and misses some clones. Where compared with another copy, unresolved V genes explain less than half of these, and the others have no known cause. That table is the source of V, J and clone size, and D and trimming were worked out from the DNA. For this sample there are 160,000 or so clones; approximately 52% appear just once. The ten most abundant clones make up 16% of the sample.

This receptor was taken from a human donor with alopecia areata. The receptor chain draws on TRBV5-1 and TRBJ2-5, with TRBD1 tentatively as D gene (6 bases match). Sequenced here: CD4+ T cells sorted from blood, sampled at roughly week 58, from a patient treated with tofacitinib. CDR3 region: CASSMTGGETQYF. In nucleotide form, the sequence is TGCGCCAGCAGCATGACAGGTGGCGAGACCCAGTACTTC.